The table lists the clone carrying this T cell receptor (beta chain) with a few counts. The sample originates from a study of blood T cells in healthy people across ages. CDR1 LGHDT and CDR2 YNNKEL come from the germline V gene (reference sequence). Trimming removed 4 bases from V and 5 bases from J; junction bases left unmatched: 10. The CDR3 is 15 residues long. The authors ran a second PCR of roughly 6 to 12 cycles using a sample-barcoded 5' primer and a J-beta primer mix. Using its own MiXCR run on the 5' RACE reads, TCRdb lists one record per CDR3 protein. Of about 900,000 distinct CDR3 sequences in the sample, about 48% are singletons; the top ten hold 10% to 15%.

The sequenced sample consisted of blood. The V call is TRBV3-1, the J call TRBJ2-5, with 7 bases aligning to TRBD1. This clonotype was sampled from a man between 25 and 39 years old in good health. CDR3 sequence: CASSPTQGVRETQYF. DNA for the CDR3: TGTGCCAGCAGCCCAACGCAGGGGGTTCGCGAGACCCAGTACTTC.